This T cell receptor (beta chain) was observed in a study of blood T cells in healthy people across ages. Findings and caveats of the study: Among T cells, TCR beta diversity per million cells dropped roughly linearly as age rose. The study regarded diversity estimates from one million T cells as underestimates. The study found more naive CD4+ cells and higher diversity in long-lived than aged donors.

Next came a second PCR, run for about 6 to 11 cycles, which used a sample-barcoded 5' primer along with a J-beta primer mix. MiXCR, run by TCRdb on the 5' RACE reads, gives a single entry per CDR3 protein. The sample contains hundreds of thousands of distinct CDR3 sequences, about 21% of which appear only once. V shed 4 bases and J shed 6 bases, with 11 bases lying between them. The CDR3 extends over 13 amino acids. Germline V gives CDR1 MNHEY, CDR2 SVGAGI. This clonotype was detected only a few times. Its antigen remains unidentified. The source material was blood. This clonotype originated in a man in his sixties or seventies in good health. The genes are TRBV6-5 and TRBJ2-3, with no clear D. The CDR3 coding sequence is TGTGCCAGCAGTTTAACCCAATATGATACGCAGTATTTT. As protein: CASSLTQYDTQYF.